A single sample is the source of the 6 T cell receptor beta chains below, sequenced in a study of cytomegalovirus exposure and HLA in healthy donors. Use of 60 Vbeta and 13 Jbeta primers characterized the PCR. Assay: immunoSEQ multiplex PCR; the TCRdb copy retains only in-frame clones and omits some. The table lists about 89,000 clones, about 66% of them singletons. The sample was PBMCs. These TCRs come from a young man in good health and CMV-seronegative.

The V and J genes are TRBV10-3 and TRBJ2-3; TRBD1 aligns across 7 bases. The V and J ends lost 4 bases and 1 base, in that order; junction bases with no gene match: 2. Per the germline V gene, CDR1 is ENHRY and CDR2 is SYGVKD. This CDR3 has 14 amino acids. This CDR3 reads CAISGQGGTDTQYF. The CDR3 DNA reads TGTGCCATCAGTGGACAGGGAGGCACAGATACGCAGTATTTT.

The chain carries TRBV6-5 and TRBJ1-2; 7 bases align to TRBD1. The CDR3 is made up of 15 amino acids. Looked up from germline, CDR1 is MNHEY and CDR2 is SVGAGI. Trimming at V came to 5 bases and at J to 6 bases, leaving 12 bases not matched to a gene. CDR3 sequence (DNA): TGTGCCAGCAGTCCTCAGGGCCGACAGGGCAATGGCTACACCTTC. This codes for CASSPQGRQGNGYTF.

The chain joins TRBV5-1 to TRBJ2-7; D possibly corresponds to TRBD2 (6 bases). Germline lookup yields CDR1 SGHRS and CDR2 YFSETQ. The V and J ends lost 4 bases and 7 bases respectively, with 18 bases between them. This CDR3 spans 14 amino acids. The CDR3 DNA reads TGCGCCAGCAGCCCAGAGTCGGGAGTCGGGGAGCAGTACTTC. Translated: CASSPESGVGEQYF.

This clone was seen more than once but under ten times. The gene calls are TRBV4-1 and TRBJ2-3, with TRBD2 matching 9 bases. The CDR3 covers 16 residues. The V segment lost 5 bases and the J segment 0 bases; nucleotides outside the gene matches: 6. The germline CDR1 and CDR2 sequences are MGHRA and YSYEKL. The CDR3 region is CASSYGLAGSTDTQYF. CDR3 DNA sequence: TGCGCCAGCAGCTATGGGCTAGCGGGAAGCACAGATACGCAGTATTTT.

CDR3 in DNA: TGTGCCAGCTCACCAAGCTCCGGGTTTCAGCCCCAGCATTTT. Translation gives CASSPSSGFQPQHF. The chain couples TRBV18 to TRBJ1-5, with D unresolved. This CDR3 has 14 amino acids. Per the germline V gene, CDR1 is KGHSH and CDR2 is LQKENI. Trimming shortened V by 2 bases and J by 6 bases, and 11 bases separated the two germline ends.

The CDR3: CAIRERGGDNEQFF. In DNA, the CDR3 is TGTGCCATCAGAGAGCGGGGGGGAGACAATGAGCAGTTCTTC. The V call is TRBV10-3, the J call TRBJ2-1; TRBD2 aligns across 10 bases. CDR1 and CDR2 from the germline V gene are ENHRY and SYGVKD. This CDR3 is built from 14 residues. Losses at the gene ends were 6 bases for V and 5 bases for J; bases not matched to a gene: 4.